Here is one TCR beta chain with its context. What it binds is not known. The Oncomine TCR Beta short-read assay sequenced DNA from cultured CD4+ T cells. From the PCR reads, TCRdb called clonotypes with MiXCR, one entry per CDR3 protein. The table lists about 12,000 distinct CDR3 sequences, roughly three fifths of them singletons. The ends were cut back, 7 bases at V and 1 base at J, with 11 bases in the middle. The length of the CDR3 is 13 residues. Germline loops: CDR1 SNHLY, CDR2 FYNNEI. This entry belongs to a study of vaccination and CD4 T cells after COVID-19. Treatment noted: approximately 11-day PBMC culture with coronavirus spike peptide pools or control peptides (ViraFEST assay).

This TCR was sampled from a human donor who had recovered from COVID-19. Sequenced sample: CD4+ T cells from blood, cultured in vitro. This chain joins TRBV2 and TRBJ2-7; D may correspond to TRBD1 or TRBD2 (7 bases each). The chain's CDR3 is CASKRGQSYEQYF. CDR3 nucleotide sequence: TGTGCCAGCAAGCGGGGACAGTCCTACGAGCAGTACTTC.